This T cell receptor (beta chain) is drawn from a study of follicular helper T cells after annual influenza vaccination listed by TCRdb under 2017. For the wider study: Blood was drawn on days 0, 7 and 28 after each seasonal influenza vaccination. To study recall of cTfh clones, some subjects were followed through successive annual vaccinations in the 2013-2014, 2014-2015 and 2015-2016 seasons. One week after vaccination, a second recruited cohort of 12 to 13 subjects (Table S1) displayed a similar ICOS+CD38+ cTfh response. Six subjects had multi-year samples: four covered two vaccination seasons and two covered three seasons. The 2013-2014 samples were cryopreserved, while the 2015 samples were processed right after collection.

As for this clone: The antigen this receptor binds is unknown. Per-base qualities were not stored, and no clone one base away is much larger.

The receptor library was made with the immunoSEQ multiplex PCR assay. Adaptive Biotechnologies carried out TCRB amplification, library preparation, sequencing and preliminary bioinformatics at Survey level resolution. Turning to the authors' computational methods: Clonality was computed in R as 1 minus normalized Shannon entropy; the Gini index was calculated with the R package ineq. The overlap score was defined as the summed counts of shared sequences divided by the total counts of all sequences in both compared samples. Shared-clonotype significance used Fisher's exact test assuming a theoretical repertoire of 10^7 TCRB sequences. TCRdb retrieved this table from immuneACCESS and kept in-frame rearrangements only. Not all clones are present; in checked studies, unresolved V genes account for under half, and no reason is known for the remainder. V, J and clone size were drawn from that table, and D and trimming were deduced from the DNA. The sample table holds over 11,000 clones, of which roughly four fifths were seen once. 0.27% of the sample goes to the ten largest clones.

Read against the paper, the sample's time point label means: 2014-2015 season, pre-vaccination. Adults were given seasonal inactivated influenza vaccine (Fluvarix), and sorted blood CD4 subsets were followed by TCRB sequencing before and after vaccination. To be eligible, subjects had to be community-dwelling and could not have received an influenza vaccine during the previous 6 months. Reasons for exclusion included contraindications to influenza vaccine, substance abuse, HIV/AIDS, active malignancy, immunomodulatory medication, and active illness such as respiratory infection. Between roughly 40 and 110 mL of blood was sampled per time point. Either Ficoll-Paque PLUS or SepMate separation was used to isolate PBMC. CXCR5- memory CD4 T cells were sorted as a comparison non-Tfh subset. Before DNA extraction, cell subsets were sorted from PBMC on a BD FACS Aria. From the cysteine through the phenylalanine, the CDR3 covers 14 amino acids. CDR3 DNA only is kept here, 42 bases in frame from base 1. Cut back by 1 base and 5 bases, the V and J ends lie 9 bases apart. Sequences SGHKS (CDR1) and YYEKEE (CDR2) are obtained from the germline V gene (reference sequence).

Findings and caveats that apply to the study as a whole: When influenza clone enrichment was assessed, the possibility that the much larger non-cTfh compartments were undersampled could not be excluded. Productive TCRB sequences were recovered from only about 10-23% of analyzed cells, so rare clonotypes could not be sampled. A recurrent oligoclonal ICOS+CD38+ cTfh response containing tetramer and AIM influenza-specific clonotypes was recalled by successive annual vaccinations. Day 7 ICOS+CD38+ clones were most often found later in ICOS-CD38- cTfh, suggesting that subset may serve as a memory reservoir. ICOS+CD38+ cTfh clonality correlated with the frequency of that population, and its change correlated with the change in circulating plasmablast frequency.

Sequenced here: CXCR5- memory CD4+ T cells sorted from blood, sampled on the day of influenza vaccination. What this sample's cell subset or site label stands for: CXCR5- memory CD4 T cells. This clonotype was obtained from an adult who received the influenza vaccine. Recombination connected TRBV5-5 to TRBJ2-2; confidence is insufficient to name the D gene. The DNA is TGTGCCAGCAGCTTGCAACTTACTACCGGGGAGCTGTTTTTT. Translated, this is CASSLQLTTGELFF.